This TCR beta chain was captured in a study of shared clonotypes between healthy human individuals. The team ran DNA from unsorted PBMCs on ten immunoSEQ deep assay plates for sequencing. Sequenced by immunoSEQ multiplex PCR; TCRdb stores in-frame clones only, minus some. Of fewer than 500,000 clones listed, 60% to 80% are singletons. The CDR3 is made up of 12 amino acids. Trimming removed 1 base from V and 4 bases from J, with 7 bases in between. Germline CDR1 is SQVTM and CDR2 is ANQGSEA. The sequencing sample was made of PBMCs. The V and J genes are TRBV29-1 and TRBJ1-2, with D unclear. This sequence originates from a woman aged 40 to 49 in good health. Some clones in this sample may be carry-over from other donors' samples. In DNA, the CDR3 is TGCAGCGTTGAAGCCGAGGTCTATGGCTACACCTTC. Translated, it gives CSVEAEVYGYTF.